These 29 T cell receptor beta chains came from one sample sequenced in a study of blood T cell repertoires in COVID-19. The data were produced by immunoSEQ multiplex PCR, yet TCRdb's version contains in-frame clones alone and is incomplete. The sample records 48,000 or so clones, about 90% being singletons. The sample consisted of peripheral blood. Receptor source: a human donor in a cohort sampled during active COVID-19.

V and J are TRBV9 and TRBJ2-5; possibly TRBD2 for D (6 bases). Trimming pared 4 bases from V and 4 bases from J, leaving 17 bases between. Germline V gene lookup returns CDR1 SGDLS and CDR2 YYNGEE. The CDR3 length is 15 residues. The CDR3 region is CASSPAGGPGETQYF. For the CDR3, the DNA is TGTGCCAGCAGCCCAGCGGGTGGGCCAGGAGAGACCCAGTACTTC.

The rearrangement joins TRBV7-9 to TRBJ2-6; D may be TRBD2 (5 bases). Between the trimmed V and J ends, which lost 7 bases and 0 bases, there was a span of 13 bases. Germline V gene lookup returns CDR1 SEHNR and CDR2 FQNEAQ (reference sequence). This CDR3 is built from 16 residues. The CDR3 sequence: CASISLRVSGANVLTF. The CDR3 DNA reads as TGTGCCAGCATATCCCTGCGGGTCTCTGGGGCCAACGTCCTGACTTTC.

V gene TRBV15 combines with J gene TRBJ1-2; TRBD1 agrees at 8 bases. The CDR3 length is 13 residues. Looked up from germline, CDR1 is LNHNV and CDR2 is YYDKDF (reference sequence). The V segment lost 3 bases and the J segment 8 bases; nucleotides outside the gene matches: 5. CDR3 region: CATSSGQGEGYTF. CDR3 bases: TGTGCCACCAGCAGCGGACAGGGTGAGGGCTACACCTTC.

V gene TRBV30 combines with J gene TRBJ2-7; 7 bases are a match to TRBD1. V was pared by 4 bases and J by 2 bases, with 5 bases of the junction left unmatched. This CDR3 has 13 residues. Germline loops: CDR1 GTSNPN, CDR2 SVGIG (reference sequence). As DNA, the CDR3 is TGTGCCTGGAACCGGGACAGTCCCTACGAGCAGTACTTC. Translating gives CAWNRDSPYEQYF.

The genes are TRBV27 and TRBJ1-2, with TRBD1 as a possible D gene (5 bases). This CDR3 spans 18 amino acids. Germline V CDR1 and CDR2: MNHEY, SMNVEV (reference sequence). V dropped 5 bases and J dropped 4 bases, with 26 bases sitting between them. The DNA for the CDR3 is TGTGCCAGCAGTCCAGGACAACTCGGGGGATTGAGTGGCTATGGCTACACCTTC. This sequence encodes CASSPGQLGGLSGYGYTF.

This clone was observed a handful of times. The rearrangement links TRBV11-2 to TRBJ2-1, with D perhaps TRBD2 (5 bases). The germline CDR1 and CDR2 sequences are SGHAT and FQNNGV. Trimming removed 4 bases from V and 7 bases from J, with 14 bases in between. The CDR3 spans 14 residues. CDR3 loop: CASSSLPGYNEQFF. The CDR3, as DNA: TGTGCCAGCAGCTCCCTCCCGGGGTATAATGAGCAGTTCTTC.

The gene calls are TRBV4-1 and TRBJ1-4, with no clear D. This CDR3 spans 13 amino acids. V was cut by 3 bases and J by 4 bases, with 6 bases left in between. Germline V lookup: CDR1 MGHRA, CDR2 YSYEKL. CDR3 DNA: TGCGCCAGCAGCCACTTATATAATGAAAAACTGTTTTTT. Protein: CASSHLYNEKLFF.

The chain employs TRBV14 and TRBJ2-3; a weak D match, TRBD1 (5 bases). V lost 0 bases, J lost 8 bases, and 9 bases lay in between. Germline CDR1 reads SGHDN; CDR2 reads FVKESK. CDR3 length equals 13 residues. The CDR3 protein is CASSQEGEPTQYF. CDR3 DNA sequence: TGTGCCAGCAGCCAAGAAGGGGAACCTACGCAGTATTTT.

V is TRBV2 and J is TRBJ1-1; 9 nucleotides line up with TRBD1. After removal of 2 bases from V and 5 bases from J, the junction contained 3 bases not matched to a gene. The CDR3 covers 14 residues. CDR1 is SNHLY and CDR2 is FYNNEI in the germline V gene. As DNA, the CDR3 is TGTGCCAGCAGTGAAAGGACAGGGGATACTGAAGCTTTCTTT. Translating gives CASSERTGDTEAFF.

The rearrangement links TRBV5-8 to TRBJ1-4; D uncertain. Germline CDR1 reads SGHTS; CDR2 reads YDEGEE. The CDR3 runs 14 residues. Deletions cut 4 bases from V and 4 bases from J, with 11 bases between. Here the CDR3 reads CASSREAINEKLFF. The DNA of the CDR3 is TGTGCCAGCAGCCGAGAGGCGATTAATGAAAAACTGTTTTTT.

The genes are TRBV11-3 and TRBJ2-7; TRBD1 aligns across 8 bases. The CDR3 runs to 13 residues. The V gene's germline CDR1 is SGHNT and CDR2 YENEEA. V was pared by 5 bases and J by 1 base, with 1 base of the junction left unmatched. Here the CDR3 DNA reads TGTGCCAGCAGCAGGACAGGGTCCTACGAGCAGTACTTC. Amino acid sequence: CASSRTGSYEQYF.

This clone showed up just once. The chain combines TRBV18 with TRBJ2-3; TRBD2 matches at 7 bases. The trim removed 3 bases at V and 6 bases at J, leaving 15 bases unmatched. This CDR3 comprises 17 residues. The germline V gene has CDR1 KGHSH and CDR2 LQKENI. CDR3 nucleotides: TGTGCCAGCTCACCTCAACCCAAGGCGGGAGTATCGGATACGCAGTATTTT. Protein product: CASSPQPKAGVSDTQYF.

This clone was seen just once. V gene TRBV28 combines with J gene TRBJ1-5; D unclear. The V and J ends lost 4 bases and 3 bases respectively, with 13 bases between them. The CDR3 runs 15 residues. Germline V gene data show CDR1 as MDHEN and CDR2 as SYDVKM. CDR3 DNA sequence: TGTGCCAGCAGTTCATTGGACGGGAACAATCAGCCCCAGCATTTT. Translating it yields CASSSLDGNNQPQHF.

This clone has only one observation. This chain joins TRBV5-6 and TRBJ1-1; no clear D gene. The CDR3 loop spans 14 amino acids. The germline V and J ends were trimmed by 3 bases and 4 bases, with 13 bases remaining between them. The germline V gene encodes CDR1 SGHDT and CDR2 YYEEEE. DNA for the CDR3: TGTGCCAGCAGCTCCCGGTGGGCGAGCACTGAAGCTTTCTTT. Translation: CASSSRWASTEAFF.

The rearrangement joins TRBV9 to TRBJ1-1, with D unclear. V lost 0 bases to trimming and J lost 1 base, with 19 bases between them. There are 18 residues in the CDR3. The germline CDR1 and CDR2 sequences are SGDLS and YYNGEE. The CDR3 reads CASSVDIMVARQNTEAFF. As DNA, the CDR3 is TGTGCCAGCAGCGTAGATATAATGGTGGCCAGACAGAACACTGAAGCTTTCTTT.

This clone showed up just once. This chain links TRBV7-2 with TRBJ2-5, with 8 bases aligning to TRBD2. This CDR3 is 16 amino acids long. Germline CDR1 is SGHTA and CDR2 is FQGNSA. V shed 2 bases and J 4 bases; nucleotides not matched to a gene: 9. DNA for the CDR3: TGTGCCAGCAGCTTAAAGTGGCGGAGCGGGGGAGAGACCCAGTACTTC. This encodes CASSLKWRSGGETQYF.

This chain uses TRBV2 with TRBJ1-5, with 9 nucleotides matching TRBD1. The CDR3 is 14 residues long. Germline CDR1 SNHLY, CDR2 FYNNEI. The J segment lost 7 bases and the V segment lost 6 bases, leaving 7 bases of the junction unmatched. This chain's CDR3 is CASSPRTGEQPQHF. CDR3 nucleotide sequence: TGTGCCAGCAGCCCCCGGACAGGGGAGCAGCCCCAGCATTTT.

The sample holds one count of this clone. The genes are TRBV19 and TRBJ1-2; TRBD1 matches at 7 bases. Germline CDR1 reads LNHDA; CDR2 reads SQIVND (reference sequence). This CDR3 has 13 residues. Germline trimming cut 6 bases from V and 3 bases from J; bases unmatched to any gene: 4. The CDR3 is CASRRQGHYGYTF. Here the CDR3 DNA reads TGTGCCAGTAGACGACAGGGACACTATGGCTACACCTTC.

The genes are TRBV5-5 and TRBJ1-5; D possibly corresponds to TRBD1 (6 bases). The CDR3 is 14 amino acids. Germline values: CDR1 SGHKS, CDR2 YYEKEE (reference sequence). V was cut by 5 bases and J by 3 bases, with 12 bases left in between. CDR3 DNA sequence: TGTGCCAGCAGACAGGGCCCTGACAATCAGCCCCAGCATTTT. Translating it yields CASRQGPDNQPQHF. Combining the CDR3 with reference TRBV5-5 and TRBJ1-5 gives the whole variable domain DAGVTQSPTHLIKTRGQQVTLRCSPISGHKSVSWYQQVLGQGPQFIFQYYEKEERGRGNFPDRFSARQFPNYSSELNVNALLLGDSALYLCASRQGPDNQPQHFGDGTRLSIL.

The chain employs TRBV9 and TRBJ2-3; TRBD2 aligns across 11 bases. Germline V gene sequence: CDR1 SGDLS, CDR2 YYNGEE. The trim removed 0 bases at V and 2 bases at J, leaving 8 bases unmatched. The CDR3 has 18 residues. The CDR3 is CASSVGKGTSGLTDTQYF. CDR3 sequence (DNA): TGTGCCAGCAGCGTAGGAAAAGGGACTAGCGGACTCACAGATACGCAGTATTTT.

In this sample, this clone turned up once. V gene TRBV24-1 combines with J gene TRBJ1-1; D not certain. The CDR3 consists of 11 residues. CDR1 is KGHDR, CDR2 SFDVKD, per germline. V was cut by 9 bases and J by 7 bases, with 11 bases left in between. The CDR3 DNA reads TGTGCCACCGGCGCAGACAATGAAGCTTTCTTT. Translated: CATGADNEAFF.

In its sample, this clone was seen once. This chain links TRBV3-1 (or the pseudogene TRBV3-2) with TRBJ2-7; the match to TRBD2 covers 8 bases. With V trimmed by 4 bases and J by 2 bases, 4 bases remained unmatched. The CDR3 runs to 14 residues. The germline V gene encodes CDR1 LGHDT and CDR2 YNNKEL (reference sequence). The CDR3 spells CASSLSGTTYEQYF. The CDR3 DNA reads as TGTGCCAGCAGCCTTAGCGGGACCACCTACGAGCAGTACTTC.

The rearrangement links TRBV5-1 to TRBJ2-2, with no clear D. The CDR3 consists of 15 residues. Trimming removed 0 bases from V and 1 base from J, with 7 bases in between. The germline CDR1 and CDR2 sequences are SGHRS and YFSETQ. CDR3 region: CASSLDAGNTGELFF. Here the CDR3 DNA reads TGCGCCAGCAGCTTGGACGCAGGGAACACCGGGGAGCTGTTTTTT.

V gene TRBV10-2 combines with J gene TRBJ2-1, with 11 bases lining up with TRBD2. Trimming cost V 4 bases and J 0 bases; bases outside gene matches: 2. The germline V gene has CDR1 WSHSY and CDR2 SAAADI. The length of the CDR3 is 16 residues. The CDR3 DNA sequence: TGCGCCAGCAGTGGACTAGCGGGAATCTCCTACAATGAGCAGTTCTTC. Its translation: CASSGLAGISYNEQFF.

The chain has TRBV7-9 and TRBJ2-2; tentative D call: TRBD1 (5 bases). Trimming shortened V by 5 bases and J by 4 bases, and 17 bases separated the two germline ends. Germline-derived CDR1 and CDR2 are SEHNR and FQNEAQ (reference sequence). The CDR3 sequence is 16 residues long. As DNA, the CDR3 is TGTGCCAGCAGCCTCTCCCCAGGGTTTTCCACCGGGGAGCTGTTTTTT. This encodes CASSLSPGFSTGELFF.

The chain combines TRBV7-9 with TRBJ1-2; D unclear. V lost 3 bases and J 6 bases, leaving 8 bases between the germline ends. Germline V gene lookup returns CDR1 SEHNR and CDR2 FQNEAQ (reference sequence). The CDR3 runs 12 residues. The CDR3 nucleotides are TGTGCCAGCAGCTTCGGGTCCGATGGCTACACCTTC. It encodes CASSFGSDGYTF.

The gene calls are TRBV24-1 and TRBJ2-5; D call uncertain. The CDR3 sequence is 13 residues long. CDR1 and CDR2 (germline): KGHDR, SFDVKD. Deletions cut 3 bases from V and 3 bases from J, with 7 bases between. This CDR3 is CATSDRREETQYF. CDR3 coding DNA: TGTGCCACCAGTGATAGACGGGAAGAGACCCAGTACTTC.

V gene TRBV18 combines with J gene TRBJ2-2, with TRBD2 identical over 8 bases. V gave up 0 bases and J gave up 6 bases; unmatched junction bases: 6. Germline lookup yields CDR1 KGHSH and CDR2 LQKENI. The CDR3 length is 16 residues. This CDR3 is CASSPPLAGSAGELFF. The CDR3 nucleotides read TGTGCCAGCTCACCACCGCTAGCGGGTTCTGCCGGGGAGCTGTTTTTT.

The chain joins TRBV21-1 to TRBJ2-7; the D call in the table, TRBD2, was not verified against the DNA. TRBV21-1 is marked as a pseudogene. CDR3 length: 14 amino acids. CDR3 DNA sequence: TGTGCCAGCAGCAAAGGAGCGAAAACCTACGAGCAGTACTTC. This translates into CASSKGAKTYEQYF.